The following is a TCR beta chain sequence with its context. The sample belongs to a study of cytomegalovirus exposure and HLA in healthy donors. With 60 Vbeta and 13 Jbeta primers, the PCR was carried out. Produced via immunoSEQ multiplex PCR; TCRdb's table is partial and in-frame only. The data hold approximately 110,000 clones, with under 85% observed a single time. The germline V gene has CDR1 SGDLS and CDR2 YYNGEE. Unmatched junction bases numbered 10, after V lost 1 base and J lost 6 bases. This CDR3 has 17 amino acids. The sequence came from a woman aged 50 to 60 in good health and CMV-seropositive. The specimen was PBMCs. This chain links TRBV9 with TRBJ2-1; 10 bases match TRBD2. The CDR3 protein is CASSVLSTGLAANEQFF. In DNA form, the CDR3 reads TGTGCCAGCAGCGTACTATCGACAGGACTAGCGGCCAATGAGCAGTTCTTC.